This paragraph covers one TCR beta chain sequence. In germline, CDR1 is LGHDT, CDR2 YNNKEL (reference sequence). The ends lost 3 bases at V and 4 bases at J; junction bases unmatched: 3. The CDR3 runs to 15 residues. Unique molecular identifiers (one per individual cDNA molecule) were attached. From the 5' RACE reads, TCRdb called clonotypes with MiXCR, one entry per CDR3 protein. The table has 45,000 to 55,000 distinct CDR3 sequences, around a tenth seen once. The entry originates in a study of early T cells in non-severe SARS-CoV-2 infection. Study-wide background: The sequenced material was bulk RNA from unsorted whole blood, and its chains were unpaired.

The chain is built from TRBV3-1 and TRBJ1-4, with 9 bases that match TRBD1. Sequenced sample: whole blood. This sequence originates from an adult who was a healthcare worker with PCR-confirmed SARS-CoV-2 infection or an uninfected control (not recorded which). Written as DNA, the CDR3 is TGTGCCAGCAGCCAGGCGGGACAGGGTAATGAAAAACTGTTTTTT. Its translation is CASSQAGQGNEKLFF.